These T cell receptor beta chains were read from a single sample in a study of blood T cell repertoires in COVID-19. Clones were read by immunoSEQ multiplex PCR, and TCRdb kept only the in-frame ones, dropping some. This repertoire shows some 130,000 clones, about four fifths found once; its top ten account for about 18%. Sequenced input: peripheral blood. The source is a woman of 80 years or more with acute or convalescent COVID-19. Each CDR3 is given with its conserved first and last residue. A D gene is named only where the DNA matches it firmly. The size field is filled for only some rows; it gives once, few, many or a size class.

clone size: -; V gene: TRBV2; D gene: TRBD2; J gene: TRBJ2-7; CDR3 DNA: TGTGCCAGCAGTGTCGCGGGAGGGCCGTCCTACGAGCAGTACTTC; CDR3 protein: CASSVAGGPSYEQYF
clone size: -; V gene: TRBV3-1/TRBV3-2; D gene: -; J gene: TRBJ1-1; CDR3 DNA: TGTGCCAGCAGCCCCCGCAGGAGGCTCACTGAAGCTTTCTTT; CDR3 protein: CASSPRRRLTEAFF
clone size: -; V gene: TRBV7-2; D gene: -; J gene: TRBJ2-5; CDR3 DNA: TGTGCCAGCAGCTTAGCTCTTCCGGGGAGGGAGACCCAGTACTTC; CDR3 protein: CASSLALPGRETQYF
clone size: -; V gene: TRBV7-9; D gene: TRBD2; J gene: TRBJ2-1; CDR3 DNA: TGTGCCAGCAGCCGTGGGACTAGCGGGTTCTACAATGAGCAGTTCTTC; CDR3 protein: CASSRGTSGFYNEQFF
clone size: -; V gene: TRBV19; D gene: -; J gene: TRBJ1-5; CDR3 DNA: TGTGCCAGTAGTACGGACAGATACAATCAGCCCCAGCATTTT; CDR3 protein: CASSTDRYNQPQHF
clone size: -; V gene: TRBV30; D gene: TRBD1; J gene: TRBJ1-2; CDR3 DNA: TGTGCCTCATCCGGGACAGGGGGAAGAGCTAACTATGGCTACACCTTC; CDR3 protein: CASSGTGGRANYGYTF
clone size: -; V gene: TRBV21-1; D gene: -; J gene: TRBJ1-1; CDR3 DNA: TGTGCCAGCAGCGACCGGGACAGTATAAACACTGAAGCTTTCTTT; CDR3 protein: CASSDRDSINTEAFF
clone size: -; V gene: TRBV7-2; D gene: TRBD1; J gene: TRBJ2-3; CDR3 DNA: TGTGCCAGCAGCTTCACGGGACAGGGCATAGATACGCAGTATTTT; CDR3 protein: CASSFTGQGIDTQYF
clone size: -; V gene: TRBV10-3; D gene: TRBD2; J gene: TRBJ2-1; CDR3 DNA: TGTGCCATCAGCCGCTGGGGACAGGGTAGCGGGGGGGCGGCCAATGAGCAGTTCTTC; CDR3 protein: CAISRWGQGSGGAANEQFF
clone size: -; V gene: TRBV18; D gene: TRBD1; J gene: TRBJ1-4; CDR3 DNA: TGTGCCAGCTCACCCAACTTACTCGACAGGGCGGGTGAAAAACTGTTTTTT; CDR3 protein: CASSPNLLDRAGEKLFF
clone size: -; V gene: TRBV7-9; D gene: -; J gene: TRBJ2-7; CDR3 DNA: TGTGCCAGCAGCTTGGTGGACAGTCGAGGAATGAAGCAGTACTTC; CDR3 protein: CASSLVDSRGMKQYF
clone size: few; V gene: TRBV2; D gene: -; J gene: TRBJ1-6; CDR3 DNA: TGTGCCAGCGGTCGCGGACAGCCCGACCGGCATAATTCACCCCTCCACTTT; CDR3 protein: CASGRGQPDRHNSPLHF
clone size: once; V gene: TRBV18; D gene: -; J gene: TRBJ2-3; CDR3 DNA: TGTGCCAGCTCACCAAGTTCAAGCGGAGCCACAGATACGCAGTATTTT; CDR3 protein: CASSPSSSGATDTQYF
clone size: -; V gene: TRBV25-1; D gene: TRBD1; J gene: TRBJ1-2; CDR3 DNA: TGTGCCAGCAGTGAGGGGACAGGGGCAATCTATGGCTACACCTTC; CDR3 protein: CASSEGTGAIYGYTF
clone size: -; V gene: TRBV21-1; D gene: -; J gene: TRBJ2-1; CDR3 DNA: TGTGCCAGCAGGTTGGTCAGGGGTCGAACGGGACTAGACTACAATGAGCAGTTCTTC; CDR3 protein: CASRLVRGRTGLDYNEQFF
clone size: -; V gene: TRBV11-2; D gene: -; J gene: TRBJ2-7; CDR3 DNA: TGTGCCAGCAGCTTAATGGTCGGGACTGCCTACGAGCAGTACTTC; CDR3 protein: CASSLMVGTAYEQYF
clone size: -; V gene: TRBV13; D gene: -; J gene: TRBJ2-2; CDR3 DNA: TGTGCCAGCCTCCGAAGGGTAGCGGCTAACACCGGGGAGCTGTTTTTT; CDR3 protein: CASLRRVAANTGELFF
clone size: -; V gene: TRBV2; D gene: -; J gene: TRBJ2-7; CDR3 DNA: TGTGCCAGTGAACAGGGTAGAAACTACGAGCAGTACTTC; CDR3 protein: CASEQGRNYEQYF
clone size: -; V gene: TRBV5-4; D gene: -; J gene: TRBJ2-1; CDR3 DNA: TGTGCCAGCTACGTGGCGGGGCGGTATGAGCAGTTCTTC; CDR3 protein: CASYVAGRYEQFF
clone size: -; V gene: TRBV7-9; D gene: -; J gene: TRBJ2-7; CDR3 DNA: TGTGCCAGCTCGCCCGGGACACAGACCTACGAGCAGTACTTC; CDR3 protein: CASSPGTQTYEQYF
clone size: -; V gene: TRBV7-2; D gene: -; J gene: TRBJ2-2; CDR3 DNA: TGTGCCAGCAGCTTAGGGATCGCGACTAGATCCGCCGGGGAGCTGTTTTTT; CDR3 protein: CASSLGIATRSAGELFF
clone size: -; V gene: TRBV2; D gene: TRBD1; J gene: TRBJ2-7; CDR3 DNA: TGTGCCAGCAGTCAGGACAGGGGGTCCTACGAGCAGTACTTC; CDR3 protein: CASSQDRGSYEQYF
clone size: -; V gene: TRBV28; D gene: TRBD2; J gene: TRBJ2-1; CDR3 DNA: TGTGCCAGCAGGAGACTAGCGGCCTCCTACAATGAGCAGTTCTTC; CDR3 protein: CASRRLAASYNEQFF
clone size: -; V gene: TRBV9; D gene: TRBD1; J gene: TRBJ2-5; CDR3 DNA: TGTGCCAGCAGCGCATACTCCGGGACAGGGGGCAGGGAGACCCAGTACTTC; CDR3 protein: CASSAYSGTGGRETQYF
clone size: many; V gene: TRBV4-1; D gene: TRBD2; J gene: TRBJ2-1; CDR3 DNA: TGCGCCAGCAGCCAAGACTGGGGTAGCGGGGGGGCCTCTTACAATGAGCAGTTCTTC; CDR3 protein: CASSQDWGSGGASYNEQFF
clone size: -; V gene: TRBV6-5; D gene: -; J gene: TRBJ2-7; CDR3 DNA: TGTGCCAGCAGTTACTCTGAGCAACTCCACGAGCAGTACTTC; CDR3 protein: CASSYSEQLHEQYF
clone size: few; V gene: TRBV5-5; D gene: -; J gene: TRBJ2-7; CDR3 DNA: TGTGCCAGCACCCGGCTCGCTGGCAGGTCCGACGAGCAGTACTTC; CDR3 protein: CASTRLAGRSDEQYF
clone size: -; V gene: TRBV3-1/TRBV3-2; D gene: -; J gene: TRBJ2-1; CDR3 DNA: TGTGCCAGCAGCCGGATGAGGTGTGGTAGCGGCCCACATGAGCAGTTCTTC; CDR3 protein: CASSRMRCGSGPHEQFF
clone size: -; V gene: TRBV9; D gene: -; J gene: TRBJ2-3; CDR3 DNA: TGTGCCAGCACCTTCTCGGGTAGTAGCACAGATACGCAGTATTTT; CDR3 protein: CASTFSGSSTDTQYF
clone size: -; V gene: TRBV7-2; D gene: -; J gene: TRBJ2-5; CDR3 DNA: TGTGCCAGCAGCTTAACTTTTGCGGGTGGGGAGACCCAGTACTTC; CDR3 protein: CASSLTFAGGETQYF
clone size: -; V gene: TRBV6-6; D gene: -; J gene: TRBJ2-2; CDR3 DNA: TGTGCCAGCATCGACTCCATGGCAGTGAACACCGGGGAGCTGTTTTTT; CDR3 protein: CASIDSMAVNTGELFF
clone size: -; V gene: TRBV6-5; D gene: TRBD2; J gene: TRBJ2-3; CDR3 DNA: TGTGCCAGCAGGTCAAGCGGGACTAGCACAGATACGCAGTATTTT; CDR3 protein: CASRSSGTSTDTQYF
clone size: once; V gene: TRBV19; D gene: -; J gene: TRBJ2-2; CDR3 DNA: TGTGCCAGTAGTATGGGACACCTCGGGGAGCTGTTTTTT; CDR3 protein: CASSMGHLGELFF
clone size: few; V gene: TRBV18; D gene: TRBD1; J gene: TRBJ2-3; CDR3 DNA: TGTGCCAGCTCACTCGGGACAGGGCACACAGATACGCAGTATTTT; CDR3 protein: CASSLGTGHTDTQYF
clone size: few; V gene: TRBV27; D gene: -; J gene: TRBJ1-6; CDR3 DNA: TGTGCCAGCAGCACAGACTATAATTCACCCCTCCACTTT; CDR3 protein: CASSTDYNSPLHF
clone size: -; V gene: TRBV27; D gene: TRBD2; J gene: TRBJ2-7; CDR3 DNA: TGTGCCAGCAGTCCAGGGACTAGCGAACCCTACGAGCAGTACTTC; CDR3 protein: CASSPGTSEPYEQYF
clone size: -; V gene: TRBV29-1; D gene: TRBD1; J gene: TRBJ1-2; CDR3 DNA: TGCAGCGTTGTTACAGGGGGCGGGCACGGCTACACCTTC; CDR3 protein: CSVVTGGGHGYTF
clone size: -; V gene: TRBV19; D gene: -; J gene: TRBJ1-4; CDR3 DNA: TGTGCCAGTCGGCCAACTGGGCAGCTTAATGAAAAACTGTTTTTT; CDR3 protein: CASRPTGQLNEKLFF
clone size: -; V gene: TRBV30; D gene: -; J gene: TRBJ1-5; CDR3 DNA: TGTGCCTGGAGTGGGATAACTATGAATCAGCCCCAGCATTTT; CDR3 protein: CAWSGITMNQPQHF
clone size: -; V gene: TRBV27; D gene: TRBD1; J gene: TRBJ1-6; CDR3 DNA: TGTGCCAGCAGTCTCCGACAGGGGAGATATAATTCACCCCTCCACTTT; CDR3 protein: CASSLRQGRYNSPLHF
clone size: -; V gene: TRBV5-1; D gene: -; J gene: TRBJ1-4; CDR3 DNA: TGCGCCAGCAGCTTAACAGGGTCAACTAATGAAAAACTGTTTTTT; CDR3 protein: CASSLTGSTNEKLFF
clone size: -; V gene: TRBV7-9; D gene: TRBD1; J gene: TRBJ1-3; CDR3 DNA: TGTGCCAGCAGCCCAAGTCCCGGGACAGGGAACGCTGGAAACACCATATATTTT; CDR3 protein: CASSPSPGTGNAGNTIYF
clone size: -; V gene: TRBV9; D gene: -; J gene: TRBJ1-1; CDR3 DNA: TGTGCCAGCAGCGTAGATCCCAGGGGACACACTGAAGCTTTCTTT; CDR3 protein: CASSVDPRGHTEAFF
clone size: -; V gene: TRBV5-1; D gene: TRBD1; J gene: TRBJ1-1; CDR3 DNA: TGCGCCAGCAGCTTGGCCGGTTGGCAGGGGGCAGCCTCTGAAGCTTTCTTT; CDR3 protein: CASSLAGWQGAASEAFF
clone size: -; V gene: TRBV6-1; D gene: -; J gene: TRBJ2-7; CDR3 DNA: TGTGCCAGCAGTATAGGGGGAAAAACGTACGAGCAGTACTTC; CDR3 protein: CASSIGGKTYEQYF
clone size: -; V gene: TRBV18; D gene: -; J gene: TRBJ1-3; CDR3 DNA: TGTGCCAGCTCACCCAGGGGTTTTGGAAACACCATATATTTT; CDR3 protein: CASSPRGFGNTIYF
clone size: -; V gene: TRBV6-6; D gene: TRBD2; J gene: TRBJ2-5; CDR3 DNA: TGTGCCAGCAGTTACAAGGCTAGCGGGGGGCGGGAGACCCAGTACTTC; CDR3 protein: CASSYKASGGRETQYF
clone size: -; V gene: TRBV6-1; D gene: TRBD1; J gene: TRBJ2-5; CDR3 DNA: TGTGCCAGCAGTGAAGGGGCCGGGACAGGGGTTGAGACCCAGTACTTC; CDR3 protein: CASSEGAGTGVETQYF
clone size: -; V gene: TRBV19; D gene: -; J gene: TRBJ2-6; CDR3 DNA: TGTGCCAGCAAGCAGGGTTTTCTCTCTGGGGCCAACGTCCTGACTTTC; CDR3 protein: CASKQGFLSGANVLTF
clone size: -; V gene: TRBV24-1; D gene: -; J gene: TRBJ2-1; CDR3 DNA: TGTGCCACCAGTGATTTAGAGGGCAGGGGCCGAACCGAAAGCTCCTACAATGAGCAGTTCTTC; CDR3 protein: CATSDLEGRGRTESSYNEQFF
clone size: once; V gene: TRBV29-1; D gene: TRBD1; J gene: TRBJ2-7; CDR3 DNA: TGCAGCGCCATGGACAGGGGCGAGCAGTACTTC; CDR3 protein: CSAMDRGEQYF
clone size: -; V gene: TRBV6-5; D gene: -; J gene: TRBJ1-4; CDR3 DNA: TGTGCCAGCAGTTATTCGGGGAGCGCGGGGGAAAAACTGTTTTTT; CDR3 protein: CASSYSGSAGEKLFF
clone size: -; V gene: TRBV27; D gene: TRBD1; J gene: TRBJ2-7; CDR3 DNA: TGTGCCAGCAGTTTATCGGGACAGGGGGGCTACGAGCAGTACTTC; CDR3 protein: CASSLSGQGGYEQYF
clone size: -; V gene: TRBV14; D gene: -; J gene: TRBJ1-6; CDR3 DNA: TGTGCCAGCAGCCAAGACACGGGTAATTCACCCCTCCACTTT; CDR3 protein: CASSQDTGNSPLHF
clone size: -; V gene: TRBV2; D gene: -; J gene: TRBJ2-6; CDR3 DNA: TGTGCCAGCAGTGTTTCGGGGATCACTGGGGCCAACGTCCTGACTTTC; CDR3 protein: CASSVSGITGANVLTF